The rows below give T cell receptor beta chains drawn from one sample of a study of blood T cells in healthy people across ages. TCRdb redid the calling of the 5' RACE reads with MiXCR, one entry per CDR3 protein. This table has hundreds of thousands of distinct CDR3 sequences, 40% to 65% appearing once. What was sequenced was blood. These TCRs come from a woman older than 75 in good health. Both conserved end residues are part of each CDR3. Fields, in order: V gene, J gene, CDR3 protein.

V gene: TRBV20-1
J gene: TRBJ2-3
CDR3 protein: CSADGFSGSTDTQYF

V gene: TRBV29-1
J gene: TRBJ2-1
CDR3 protein: CSVRAIAYNEQFF

V gene: TRBV25-1
J gene: TRBJ2-1
CDR3 protein: CASRGPGSYNEQFF

V gene: TRBV7-2
J gene: TRBJ1-2
CDR3 protein: CASSAQTGINYGYTF

V gene: TRBV20-1
J gene: TRBJ1-5
CDR3 protein: CSARTQNSNQPQHF

V gene: TRBV30
J gene: TRBJ2-3
CDR3 protein: CAWSTRGGIGSGTQYF

V gene: TRBV3-1
J gene: TRBJ2-7
CDR3 protein: CASSHKGYEQYF

V gene: TRBV6-6
J gene: TRBJ2-5
CDR3 protein: CASTLLADQETQYF

V gene: TRBV29-1
J gene: TRBJ2-1
CDR3 protein: CSVVGRAGNEQFF

V gene: TRBV6-5
J gene: TRBJ2-3
CDR3 protein: CASSYSRMQDTQYF